This record covers a single T cell receptor beta chain. Data came from immunoSEQ multiplex PCR; TCRdb stores just in-frame clones and leaves some out. The sample lists more than 150,000 clones, less than 90% seen once, with approximately 7.2% in the top ten. The junction had 5 bases not matched to a gene; V was cut back by 5 bases and J by 8 bases. Germline-derived CDR1 and CDR2 are SGHTA and FQGTGA. The CDR3 has 13 amino acids. This sample was included in a study of T cell responses to AZD1222 COVID-19 vaccine. Here the sequenced sample was peripheral blood, taken after recovery from COVID-19. The sequence was obtained from an adult who had recovered from COVID-19. The chain employs TRBV7-3 and TRBJ1-3; 8 bases align to TRBD1. The CDR3 DNA is TGTGCCAGCAGCCCTGGACAGGGAGACACCATATATTTT. Amino acid sequence: CASSPGQGDTIYF.